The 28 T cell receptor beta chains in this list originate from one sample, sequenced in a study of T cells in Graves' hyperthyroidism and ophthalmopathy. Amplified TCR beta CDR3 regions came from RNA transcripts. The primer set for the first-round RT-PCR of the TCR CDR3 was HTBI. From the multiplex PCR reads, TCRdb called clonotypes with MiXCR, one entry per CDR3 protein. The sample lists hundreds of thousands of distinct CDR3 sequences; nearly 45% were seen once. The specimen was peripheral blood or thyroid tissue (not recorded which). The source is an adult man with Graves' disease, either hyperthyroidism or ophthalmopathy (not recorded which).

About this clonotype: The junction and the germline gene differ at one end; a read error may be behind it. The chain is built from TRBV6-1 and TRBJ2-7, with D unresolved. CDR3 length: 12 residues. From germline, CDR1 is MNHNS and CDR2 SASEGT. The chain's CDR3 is CAGSLNFYEQYF. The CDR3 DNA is TGTGCCGGCAGCTTGAACTTCTACGAGCAGTACTTC.

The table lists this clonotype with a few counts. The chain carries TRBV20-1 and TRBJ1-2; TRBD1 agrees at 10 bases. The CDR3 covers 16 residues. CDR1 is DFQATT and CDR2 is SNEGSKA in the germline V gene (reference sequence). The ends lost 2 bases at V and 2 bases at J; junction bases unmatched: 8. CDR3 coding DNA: TGCAGTGCTAGACCCCAGACAGGGGGCTTGAACTATGGCTACACCTTC. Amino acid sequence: CSARPQTGGLNYGYTF.

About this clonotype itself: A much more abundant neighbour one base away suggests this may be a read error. The CDR3 sequence: CASSRDRSGPQHF. The CDR3 DNA reads TGTGCCAGTAGTAGGGACAGGTCCGGGCCCCAGCATTTT. The chain couples TRBV19 to TRBJ1-5; 8 bases fit TRBD1. The length of the CDR3 is 13 residues. The trim removed 4 bases at V and 9 bases at J, leaving 5 bases unmatched. The germline V gene has CDR1 LNHDA and CDR2 SQIVND (reference sequence).

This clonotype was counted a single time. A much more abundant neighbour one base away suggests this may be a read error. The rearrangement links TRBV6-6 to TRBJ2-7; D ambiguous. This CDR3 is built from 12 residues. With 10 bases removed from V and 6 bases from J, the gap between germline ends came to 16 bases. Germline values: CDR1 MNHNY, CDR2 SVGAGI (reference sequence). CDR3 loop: CAITTHPGEQYF. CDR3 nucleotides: TGTGCCATCACCACCCATCCAGGCGAGCAGTACTTC.

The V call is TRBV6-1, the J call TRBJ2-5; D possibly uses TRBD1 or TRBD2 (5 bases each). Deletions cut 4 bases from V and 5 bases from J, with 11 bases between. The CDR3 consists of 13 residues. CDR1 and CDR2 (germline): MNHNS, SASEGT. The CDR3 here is CASSGGILETQYF. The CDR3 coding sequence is TGTGCCAGCAGTGGGGGGATACTGGAGACCCAGTACTTC.

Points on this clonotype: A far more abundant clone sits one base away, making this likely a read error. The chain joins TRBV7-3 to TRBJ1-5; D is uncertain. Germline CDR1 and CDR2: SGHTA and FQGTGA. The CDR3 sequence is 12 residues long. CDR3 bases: TGTGCCACCAGCCCCCCCAATCAGCCCCAGCATTTT. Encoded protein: CATSPPNQPQHF.

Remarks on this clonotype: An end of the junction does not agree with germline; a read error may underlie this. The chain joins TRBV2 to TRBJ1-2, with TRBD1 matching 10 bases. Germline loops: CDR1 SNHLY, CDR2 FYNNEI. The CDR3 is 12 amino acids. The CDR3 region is CASQGDRGPPGF. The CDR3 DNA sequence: TGTGCCAGCCAAGGGGACAGGGGTCCCCCTGGCTTC.

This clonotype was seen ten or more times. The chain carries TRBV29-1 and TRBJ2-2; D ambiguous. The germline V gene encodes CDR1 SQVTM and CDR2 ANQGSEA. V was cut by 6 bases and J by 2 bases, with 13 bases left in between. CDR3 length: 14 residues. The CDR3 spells CSVALTPNTGELFF. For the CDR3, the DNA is TGCAGCGTAGCCTTAACCCCCAACACCGGGGAGCTGTTTTTT.

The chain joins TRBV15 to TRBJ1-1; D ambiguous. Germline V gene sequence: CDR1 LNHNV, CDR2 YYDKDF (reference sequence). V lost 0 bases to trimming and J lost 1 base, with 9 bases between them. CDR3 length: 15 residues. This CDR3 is CATSRDSGRNTEAFF. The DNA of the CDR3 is TGTGCCACCAGCAGAGATTCGGGGAGGAACACTGAAGCTTTCTTT. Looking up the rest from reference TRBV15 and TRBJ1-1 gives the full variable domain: DAMVIQNPRYQVTQFGKPVTLSCSQTLNHNVMYWYQQKSSQAPKLLFHYYDKDFNNEADTPDNFQSRRPNTSFCFLDIRSPGLGDTAMYLCATSRDSGRNTEAFFGQGTRLTVV.

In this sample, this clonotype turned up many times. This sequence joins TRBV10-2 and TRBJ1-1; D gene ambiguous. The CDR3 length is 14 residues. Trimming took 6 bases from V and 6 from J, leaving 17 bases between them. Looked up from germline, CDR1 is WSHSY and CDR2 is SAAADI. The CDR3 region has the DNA TGCGCCAGCAGAGTAGGTCAAACGACTGCTGAAGCTTTCTTT. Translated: CASRVGQTTAEAFF.

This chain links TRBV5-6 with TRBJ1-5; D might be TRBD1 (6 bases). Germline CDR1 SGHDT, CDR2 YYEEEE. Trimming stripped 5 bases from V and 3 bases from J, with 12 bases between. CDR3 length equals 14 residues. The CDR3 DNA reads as TGTGCCAGCAGGAGATGGGGGCCCAATCAGCCCCAGCATTTT. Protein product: CASRRWGPNQPQHF.

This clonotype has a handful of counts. The CDR3 sequence is CASRPRTALGTQYF. The CDR3 DNA follows: TGTGCCAGCAGACCTAGGACAGCCCTTGGGACCCAGTACTTC. The chain joins TRBV7-8 to TRBJ2-5; TRBD1 is a possible D gene (6 bases). The germline CDR1 and CDR2 sequences are SGHVS and FQNEAQ. The germline V and J ends were trimmed by 6 bases and 7 bases, with 18 bases remaining between them. This CDR3 comprises 14 residues.

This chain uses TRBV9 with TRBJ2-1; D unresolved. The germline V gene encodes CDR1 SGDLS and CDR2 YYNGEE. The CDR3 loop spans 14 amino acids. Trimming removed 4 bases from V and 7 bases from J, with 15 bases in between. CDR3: CASSPGRPRNEQFF. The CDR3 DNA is TGTGCCAGCAGCCCCGGCAGGCCAAGGAATGAGCAGTTCTTC. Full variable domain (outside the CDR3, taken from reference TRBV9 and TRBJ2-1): DSGVTQTPKHLITATGQRVTLRCSPRSGDLSVYWYQQSLDQGLQFLIQYYNGEERAKGNILERFSAQQFPDLHSELNLSSLELGDSALYFCASSPGRPRNEQFFGPGTRLTVL.

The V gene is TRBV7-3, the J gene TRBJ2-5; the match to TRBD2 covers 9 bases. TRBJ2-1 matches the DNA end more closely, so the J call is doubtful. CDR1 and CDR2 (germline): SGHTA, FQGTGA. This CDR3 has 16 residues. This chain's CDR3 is CASSLRGGRAGNEQFF. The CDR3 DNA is TGTGCCAGCAGCTTACGTGGCGGGAGGGCAGGAAATGAGCAGTTCTTC.

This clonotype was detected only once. The CDR3 sequence is CASSDGTETQYF. CDR3 nucleotide sequence: TGCGCCAGCAGCGACGGGACCGAGACCCAGTACTTC. The V call is TRBV5-1, the J call TRBJ2-5; either TRBD1 or TRBD2 may supply D (5 bases each). Trimming shortened V by 4 bases and J by 5 bases, and 9 bases separated the two germline ends. The CDR3 runs 12 residues. CDR1 and CDR2 from the germline V gene are SGHRS and YFSETQ.

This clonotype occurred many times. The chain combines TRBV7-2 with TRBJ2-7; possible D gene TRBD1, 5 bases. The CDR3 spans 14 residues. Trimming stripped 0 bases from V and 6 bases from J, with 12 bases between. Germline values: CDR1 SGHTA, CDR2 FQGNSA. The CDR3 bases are TGTGCCAGCAGCTTAGCGGGCAGGGTAGTCGAGCAGTACTTC. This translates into CASSLAGRVVEQYF.

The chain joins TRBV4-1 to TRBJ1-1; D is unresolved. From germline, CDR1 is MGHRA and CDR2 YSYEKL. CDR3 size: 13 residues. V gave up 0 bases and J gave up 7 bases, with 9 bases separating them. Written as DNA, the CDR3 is TGCGCCAGCAGCCAAGATACGGGAGTTGAAGCTTTCTTT. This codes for CASSQDTGVEAFF.

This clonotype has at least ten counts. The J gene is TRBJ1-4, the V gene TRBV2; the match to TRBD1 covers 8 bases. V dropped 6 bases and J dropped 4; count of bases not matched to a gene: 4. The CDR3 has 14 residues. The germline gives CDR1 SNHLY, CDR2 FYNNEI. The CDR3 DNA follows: TGTGCCAGCAGGTCCGACAGGGGTAATGAAAAACTGTTTTTT. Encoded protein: CASRSDRGNEKLFF.

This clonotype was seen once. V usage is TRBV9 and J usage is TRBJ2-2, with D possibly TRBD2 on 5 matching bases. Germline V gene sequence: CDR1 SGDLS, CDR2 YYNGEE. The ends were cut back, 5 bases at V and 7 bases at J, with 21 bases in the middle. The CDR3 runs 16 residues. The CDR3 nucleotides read TGTGCCAGCAGTTTACTCGGGGTGGAGGCTCACGGGGAGCTGTTTTTT. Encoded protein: CASSLLGVEAHGELFF.

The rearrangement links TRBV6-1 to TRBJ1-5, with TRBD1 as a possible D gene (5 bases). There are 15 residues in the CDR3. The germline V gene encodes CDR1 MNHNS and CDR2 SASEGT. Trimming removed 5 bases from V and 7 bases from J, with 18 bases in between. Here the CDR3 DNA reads TGTGCCAGCAGTACGGGGTCAGGGATAGGACAGCCCCAGCATTTT. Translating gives CASSTGSGIGQPQHF.

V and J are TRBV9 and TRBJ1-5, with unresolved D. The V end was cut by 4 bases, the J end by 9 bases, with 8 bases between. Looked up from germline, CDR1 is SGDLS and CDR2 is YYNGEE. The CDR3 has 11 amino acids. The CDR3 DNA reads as TGTGCCAGCAGCCAAGATGGGCCCCAGCATTTT. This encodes CASSQDGPQHF.

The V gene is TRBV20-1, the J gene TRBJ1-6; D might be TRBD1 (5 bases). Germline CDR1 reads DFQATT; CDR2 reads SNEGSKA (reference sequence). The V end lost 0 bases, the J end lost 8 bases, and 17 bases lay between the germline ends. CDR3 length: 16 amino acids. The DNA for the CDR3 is TGCAGTGCTAGAGATCAGGCGGGGGTCTTCGATTCACCCCTCCACTTT. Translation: CSARDQAGVFDSPLHF.

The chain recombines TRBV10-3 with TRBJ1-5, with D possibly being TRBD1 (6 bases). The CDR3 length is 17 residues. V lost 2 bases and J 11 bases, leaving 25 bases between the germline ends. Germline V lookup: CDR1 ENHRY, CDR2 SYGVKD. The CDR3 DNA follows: TGTGCCATCAGTGAGGGGACTAGCGGGGGGACACAAGAGACCCAGCATTTT. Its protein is CAISEGTSGGTQETQHF.

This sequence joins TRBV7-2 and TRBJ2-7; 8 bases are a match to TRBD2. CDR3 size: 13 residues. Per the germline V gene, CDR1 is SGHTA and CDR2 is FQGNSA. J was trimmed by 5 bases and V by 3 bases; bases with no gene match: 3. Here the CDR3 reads CASSFGRAHEQYF. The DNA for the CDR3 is TGTGCCAGCAGCTTCGGGAGGGCCCACGAGCAGTACTTC.

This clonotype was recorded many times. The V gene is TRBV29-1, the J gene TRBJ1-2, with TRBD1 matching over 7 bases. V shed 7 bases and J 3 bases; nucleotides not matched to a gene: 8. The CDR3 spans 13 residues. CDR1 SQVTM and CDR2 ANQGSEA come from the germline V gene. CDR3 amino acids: CSAGTEKYYGYTF. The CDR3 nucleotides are TGCAGCGCCGGGACAGAGAAGTACTATGGCTACACCTTC.

The CDR3 loop is CASSSLPNEKLFF. The DNA for the CDR3 is TGTGCCAGCAGCTCCCTACCAAATGAAAAACTGTTTTTT. The chain couples TRBV5-4 to TRBJ1-4; D remains unclear. This CDR3 has 13 amino acids. Deletions cut 3 bases from V and 5 bases from J, with 8 bases between. Germline assignment: CDR1 SGHNT and CDR2 YYREEE (reference sequence).

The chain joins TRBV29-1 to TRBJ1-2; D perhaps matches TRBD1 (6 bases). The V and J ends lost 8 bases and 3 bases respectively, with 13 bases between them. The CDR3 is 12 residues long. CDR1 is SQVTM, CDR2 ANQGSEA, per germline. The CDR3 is CSLRGRDYGYTF. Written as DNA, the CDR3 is TGCAGCTTGCGGGGGCGCGACTATGGCTACACCTTC.

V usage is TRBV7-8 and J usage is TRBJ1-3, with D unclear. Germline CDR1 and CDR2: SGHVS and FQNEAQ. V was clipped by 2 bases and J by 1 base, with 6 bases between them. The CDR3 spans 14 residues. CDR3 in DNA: TGTGCCAGCAGCTTATACAGATCTGGAAACACCATATATTTT. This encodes CASSLYRSGNTIYF. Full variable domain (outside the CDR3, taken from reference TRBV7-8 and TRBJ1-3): GAGVSQSPRYKVAKRGQDVALRCDPISGHVSLFWYQQALGQGPEFLTYFQNEAQLDKSGLPSDRFFAERPEGSVSTLKIQRTQQEDSAVYLCASSLYRSGNTIYFGEGSWLTVV.